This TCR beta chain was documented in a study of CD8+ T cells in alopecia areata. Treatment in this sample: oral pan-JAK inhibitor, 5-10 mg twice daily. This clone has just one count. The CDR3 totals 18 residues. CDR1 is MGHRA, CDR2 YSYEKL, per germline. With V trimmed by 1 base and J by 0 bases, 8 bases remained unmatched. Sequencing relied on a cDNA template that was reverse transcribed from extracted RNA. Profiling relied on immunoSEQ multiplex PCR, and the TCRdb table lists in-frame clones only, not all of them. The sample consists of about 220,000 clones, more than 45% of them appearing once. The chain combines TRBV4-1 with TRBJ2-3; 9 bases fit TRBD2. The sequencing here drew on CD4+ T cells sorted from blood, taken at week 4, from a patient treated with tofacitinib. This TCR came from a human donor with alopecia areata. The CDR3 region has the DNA TGCGCCAGCAGCCAAGGAGGAGCGGGGGGATGGAGCACAGATACGCAGTATTTT. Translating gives CASSQGGAGGWSTDTQYF.